This T cell receptor (beta chain) was observed in a study of blood T cell repertoires in COVID-19. Assay: immunoSEQ multiplex PCR; the TCRdb copy retains only in-frame clones and omits some. The table includes around 330,000 clones, about 91% detected once. The receptor was derived from a woman aged 30 to 39 with COVID-19, enrolled during active disease. Material for sequencing was peripheral blood.

The CDR3 DNA reads TGCGCCAGCAGCTTAGACCAGGGCCCCTACGAGCAGTACTTC. The encoded protein is CASSLDQGPYEQYF. This chain uses TRBV4-3 with TRBJ2-7, with a possible D match to TRBD1 (5 bases). This CDR3 has 14 amino acids. Trimming cost V 5 bases and J 2 bases, with 13 bases left between them. Germline assignment: CDR1 LGHNA and CDR2 YSLEER.